This is a list of T cell receptor beta chains from one sample in a study of control samples from healthy donors and cancer patients. Here immunoSEQ multiplex PCR was the method, and the copy in TCRdb shows in-frame clones only, minus some. In the table there are approximately 210,000 clones, around 90% of which are singletons. The sequenced material came from blood. The receptors originated from a man between 25 and 39 years old in good health. Each CDR3 is given with its conserved first and last residue. The D gene is left open where the match is weak. Rows may omit the clone size; those that give it use once, few, many or a size class.

j_call clone_size d_call cdr3_length v_call cdr3_nt cdr3_aa
TRBJ1-5 - TRBD1 15 TRBV7-9 TGTGCCAGCAGCTCAGACAGGGAGGGCAATCAGCCCCAGCATTTT CASSSDREGNQPQHF
TRBJ2-1 - TRBD2 15 TRBV10-3 TGTGCCATCAGCGGGAGCGGGGGGGCTAACGATGAGCAGTTCTTC CAISGSGGANDEQFF
TRBJ2-6 once - 16 TRBV3-1/TRBV3-2 TGTGCCAGCAGCCCGAGACGGGTCTCTGGGGCCAACGTCCTGACTTTC CASSPRRVSGANVLTF
TRBJ1-3 - - 15 TRBV4-1 TGCGCCAGCAGCCAAGGCCGGGGGGGAGGAAACACCATATATTTT CASSQGRGGGNTIYF
TRBJ2-1 - TRBD2 13 TRBV10-1 TGCGCCAGCAGTGAGATAATAGGACTAGATGTGTTCTTC CASSEIIGLDVFF
TRBJ2-7 - TRBD1 15 TRBV13 TGTGCCAGCAGCTTAGGGGCAGGGGGCGGAGACGAGCAGTACTTC CASSLGAGGGDEQYF
TRBJ1-5 - - 16 TRBV28 TGTGCCAGTAACGGGGGGTATCAGGGGATTCATCAGCCCCAGCATTTT CASNGGYQGIHQPQHF
TRBJ2-7 - TRBD1 15 TRBV28 TGTGCCAGCAGATCTCCGGGACAGGGAGGGGGCGAGCAGTACTTC CASRSPGQGGGEQYF
TRBJ2-1 - - 14 TRBV6-6 TGTGCCAGCAGCAAAGGGGGCTCCTACAATGAGCAGTTCTTC CASSKGGSYNEQFF
TRBJ2-1 - TRBD1 13 TRBV29-1 TGCAGCTGTGTTAGGACAGGGGTCAATGAGCAGTTCTTC CSCVRTGVNEQFF
TRBJ2-1 few - 12 TRBV12-3/TRBV12-4 TGTGCCAGCAGTTTGGGCAGCAATGAGCAGTTCTTC CASSLGSNEQFF
TRBJ1-5 - - 12 TRBV6-5 TGTGCCAGCAGTTACCACAATGGACCCCAGCATTTT CASSYHNGPQHF
TRBJ1-1 - - 12 TRBV13 TGTGCCAGCAGCGAGGCGCGGACTGAAGCTTTCTTT CASSEARTEAFF
TRBJ1-4 - - 14 TRBV18 TGTGCCAGCTCACCCTCCGGGACAAATGAAAAACTGTTTTTT CASSPSGTNEKLFF
TRBJ2-3 - TRBD2 14 TRBV7-8 TGTGCCAGCAGTTCCTGGGAGGGTCGAGATACGCAGTATTTT CASSSWEGRDTQYF
TRBJ1-1 - TRBD1 16 TRBV10-3 TGTGCCATCAGTGAGCCTCGACAGGGAGGAAACACTGAAGCTTTCTTT CAISEPRQGGNTEAFF
TRBJ1-1 - - 11 TRBV28 TGTGCCAGCAGGATTAACACTGAAGCTTTCTTT CASRINTEAFF
TRBJ1-2 few TRBD1 16 TRBV24-1 TGTGCCACCAGTGATGCCATCGGGACAGGGACTTCTGGCTACACCTTC CATSDAIGTGTSGYTF
TRBJ2-3 - - 15 TRBV7-8 TGTGCCAGCAGCTTAGTAGCTCTAAGTACAGATACGCAGTATTTT CASSLVALSTDTQYF
TRBJ2-7 once - 16 TRBV7-9 TGTGCCAGCAGCAACAGTGCGTCGGGGGTGACCTACGAGCAGTACTTC CASSNSASGVTYEQYF
TRBJ1-5 once - 14 TRBV28 TGTGCCAGCAGTTTAGACAGCGGCAATCAGCCCCAGCATTTT CASSLDSGNQPQHF
TRBJ1-1 - - 14 TRBV5-8 TGTGCCAGCAGTCGTGTACCCTTGACTTCCGAAGCTTTCTTT CASSRVPLTSEAFF
TRBJ2-7 once - 14 TRBV25-1 TGTGCCAGCAGTACCCGAGGGGCCCCCTACGAGCAGTACTTC CASSTRGAPYEQYF
TRBJ2-2 - TRBD1 13 TRBV2 TGTGCCAGCAGGGGACAGGACACCGGGGAGCTGTTTTTT CASRGQDTGELFF
TRBJ2-1 - TRBD2 15 TRBV4-2 TGTGCCAGCAGCCAAGATAGCGGGGGGGCCAATGAGCAGTTCTTC CASSQDSGGANEQFF
TRBJ1-1 - - 13 TRBV12-3/TRBV12-4 TGTGCCAGCAGTTTTAGGATGAACACTGAAGCTTTCTTT CASSFRMNTEAFF
TRBJ1-2 - - 14 TRBV2 TGTGCCAGCCGAACATTCCTTACGGATAGCGGCTACACCTTC CASRTFLTDSGYTF
TRBJ1-5 - - 14 TRBV23-1 TGCGCCAGCAGTCTCAATGCGGGCAATCAGCCCCAGCATTTT CASSLNAGNQPQHF
TRBJ1-2 - - 15 TRBV9 TGTGCCAGCAGCGTAGACCCAGATAGCTCTGAAGGCTACACCTTC CASSVDPDSSEGYTF
TRBJ1-2 few - 15 TRBV2 TGTGCCAGCAGTGAATCCAGGAACCTCGGCTATGGCTACACCTTC CASSESRNLGYGYTF
TRBJ1-5 - TRBD1 14 TRBV6-1 TGTGCCAGCAGCGAAGGGACAGGACCGCAGCCCCAGCATTTT CASSEGTGPQPQHF
TRBJ2-3 - TRBD2 16 TRBV2 TGTGCCAGCAGTGAATTTCGTACTAGCGGGGGAGATACGCAGTATTTT CASSEFRTSGGDTQYF
TRBJ2-2 once - 13 TRBV6-4 TGTGCCAGCAGTAGAGGAAGCACCGGGGAGCTGTTTTTT CASSRGSTGELFF
TRBJ1-3 - - 14 TRBV5-6 TGTGCCAGCAGCTTTCAAATCTCTGGAAACACCATATATTTT CASSFQISGNTIYF
TRBJ2-3 - TRBD1 15 TRBV6-5 TGTGCCAGCAGCCGAAGACAGGGGGGCACAGATACGCAGTATTTT CASSRRQGGTDTQYF
TRBJ1-2 - - 15 TRBV7-9 TGTGCCAGCAGTGGTGGCCGATCCTTTAACTATGGCTACACCTTC CASSGGRSFNYGYTF
TRBJ2-1 - TRBD2 18 TRBV7-9 TGTGCCAGCAGCTCCACCATGGTGAAGCGGGGGACATACAATGAGCAGTTCTTC CASSSTMVKRGTYNEQFF
TRBJ2-7 - - 15 TRBV19 TGTGCCAGTAAGGGGCAGAACTCCGTCGGTACGGAGCAGTACTTC CASKGQNSVGTEQYF
TRBJ2-4 - - 14 TRBV9 TGTGCCAGCAGCGTAGACGGGCTTGGAAACATTCAGTACTTC CASSVDGLGNIQYF
TRBJ2-5 - - 15 TRBV4-1 TGCGCCAGCAGCCAAGGGGCGACACTCCAAGAGACCCAGTACTTC CASSQGATLQETQYF
TRBJ2-7 once TRBD1 15 TRBV4-1 TGCGCCAGCAGCCAAGGTCGAGACAGGGATCGCGAGCAGTACTTC CASSQGRDRDREQYF
TRBJ1-5 - - 15 TRBV5-1 TGCGCCAGCAGCTTGGGGCAGGGTTGGAATCAGCCCCAGCATTTT CASSLGQGWNQPQHF
TRBJ2-3 few TRBD2 17 TRBV5-1 TGCGCCAGCAGCTTGGCTAGCGGGGGGTCTAGCACAGATACGCAGTATTTT CASSLASGGSSTDTQYF
TRBJ2-1 - TRBD2 20 TRBV27 TGTGCCAGCAGTCCCCTCGGGAGGGCTCGACAGGCTAGCTCCTACAATGAGCAGTTCTTC CASSPLGRARQASSYNEQFF
TRBJ2-7 - - 15 TRBV9 TGTGCCAGCAGCTCAGACGACGGGGGTTCCTACGAGCAGTACTTC CASSSDDGGSYEQYF
TRBJ2-6 - - 14 TRBV30 TGTGCCTGGAGTACCTCCTCTGGGGCCAACGTCCTGACTTTC CAWSTSSGANVLTF
TRBJ2-3 few TRBD2 13 TRBV15 TGTGCCACCAGCGAGCGGGGGGGAGATACGCAGTATTTT CATSERGGDTQYF
TRBJ2-3 - TRBD1 12 TRBV30 TGTTCCCTCGGGACAGGGTTTAATACGCAGTATTTT CSLGTGFNTQYF
TRBJ1-1 - TRBD1 14 TRBV10-2 TGCGCCAGCAGTGGACAGGGGGCGGGCACTGAAGCTTTCTTT CASSGQGAGTEAFF
TRBJ1-4 - TRBD1 15 TRBV5-1 TGCGCCAGCAGCGCAGGGACAGCCCCAAATGAAAAACTGTTTTTT CASSAGTAPNEKLFF
TRBJ1-5 - - 15 TRBV27 TGTGCCAGCAGTTTATCGATCTCAGCTAATCAGCCCCAGCATTTT CASSLSISANQPQHF
TRBJ2-2 - - 16 TRBV18 TGTGCCAGCTCACCCAGGCAGGTTAAGAACACCGGGGAGCTGTTTTTT CASSPRQVKNTGELFF
TRBJ1-6 - - 17 TRBV2 TGTGCCAGCAGTGAAAAGTCGGGGGGTAGAAAAAATTCACCCCTCCACTTT CASSEKSGGRKNSPLHF
TRBJ2-7 - TRBD2 15 TRBV11-2 TGTGCCAGCAGCCCCTGGGGGGGGGTCCAGGGCGAGCAGTACTTC CASSPWGGVQGEQYF
TRBJ2-7 - - 12 TRBV24-1 TGTGCCACCAGTGATTCCAGGGCTCACCAGTACTTC CATSDSRAHQYF
TRBJ1-3 - - 16 TRBV19 TGTGCCAGTAGTACCCGGGGACACCGCTCTGGAAACACCATATATTTT CASSTRGHRSGNTIYF
TRBJ1-2 - - 14 TRBV9 TGTGCCAGCAGCGTCGAGACGGAGAACTATGGCTACACCTTC CASSVETENYGYTF